This T cell receptor beta chain derives from a study of blood T cells in healthy people across ages. CDR1 is SGHTA and CDR2 is FQGTGA in the germline V gene. The CDR3 covers 15 residues. V lost 3 bases to trimming and J lost 0 bases, with 9 bases between them. Primed by a sample-barcoded 5' primer and a J-beta primer mix, a second PCR proceeded for 7 to 11 cycles. MiXCR, applied by TCRdb to the 5' RACE reads, yields one record per CDR3 protein. This table has over a million distinct CDR3 sequences, about 45% appearing once. This clonotype was picked up a small number of times. The TCR sequence derives from a woman aged 18-30 years in good health. The sample taken for sequencing was blood. V is TRBV7-3 and J is TRBJ2-1, with D tentatively TRBD2 (6 bases). The CDR3 here is CASSFSSVSYNEQFF. In DNA form, the CDR3 reads TGTGCCAGCAGCTTCTCTAGCGTCTCCTACAATGAGCAGTTCTTC.